Each of the 26 T cell receptor beta chains below was sequenced from the same sample in a study of T cell responses to AZD1222 COVID-19 vaccine. Using immunoSEQ multiplex PCR, the repertoire was profiled, and TCRdb retains in-frame clones only, with some absent. This table holds roughly 140,000 clones, just over 90% found once. Sequencing was performed on peripheral blood, taken on day 0 of AZD1222 vaccination. These receptors came from an adult in good health.

This chain links TRBV2 with TRBJ2-5, with 7 bases identical to TRBD2. The V segment lost 7 bases and the J segment 5 bases; nucleotides outside the gene matches: 10. The CDR3 totals 14 residues. Germline V gene sequence: CDR1 SNHLY, CDR2 FYNNEI. The CDR3 DNA follows: TGTGCCAGCACTTTGGCGGGAGTTGAGGAGACCCAGTACTTC. This codes for CASTLAGVEETQYF.

V and J are TRBV27 and TRBJ2-7; 9 bases align to TRBD2. The germline CDR1 and CDR2 sequences are MNHEY and SMNVEV (reference sequence). The J segment lost 1 base and the V segment lost 4 bases, leaving 2 bases of the junction unmatched. The CDR3 has 14 residues. DNA of the CDR3: TGTGCCAGCAGTTCCCTAGCGGGGTCCTACGAGCAGTACTTC. It specifies CASSSLAGSYEQYF.

This clone has only one observation. J is TRBJ2-7 and V is TRBV11-2; D call uncertain. The V end lost 4 bases, the J end lost 4 bases, and 8 bases lay between the germline ends. Germline V lookup: CDR1 SGHAT, CDR2 FQNNGV. The CDR3 spans 12 residues. The CDR3 sequence is CASSSDRYEQYF. For the CDR3, the DNA is TGTGCCAGCAGCTCCGACCGTTACGAGCAGTACTTC.

This clone was observed a single time. One end of the junction varies from germline; a read error may be responsible. The rearrangement uses TRBV7-2 and TRBJ2-5, with 9 positions matching TRBD2. Germline values: CDR1 SGHTA, CDR2 FQGNSA. This CDR3 contains 16 residues. The DNA for the CDR3 is TGTGCCAGCAGCGTAGCGGGGGACGCCTCCCAAGAGACCCAGTACTTC. As protein: CASSVAGDASQETQYF.

The chain carries TRBV7-2 and TRBJ2-3; D gene uncertain. The CDR3 sequence is 15 residues long. Trimming cost V 3 bases and J 3 bases, with 13 bases left between them. Germline V CDR1 and CDR2: SGHTA, FQGNSA. The CDR3 region has the DNA TGTGCCAGCAGCTTTCCACCCGCCGTAACAGATACGCAGTATTTT. Protein product: CASSFPPAVTDTQYF.

This chain links TRBV11-2 with TRBJ2-7, with 11 bases that match TRBD1. The V gene's germline CDR1 is SGHAT and CDR2 FQNNGV. The CDR3 covers 16 residues. V lost 3 bases to trimming and J lost 5 bases; unmatched junction nucleotides: 9. The CDR3 region is CASSFPGQGAQNEQYF. The DNA for the CDR3 is TGTGCCAGCAGCTTTCCCGGACAGGGGGCGCAGAACGAGCAGTACTTC.

The V call is TRBV9, the J call TRBJ1-2; no definite D call. Deletions cut 0 bases from V and 3 bases from J, with 9 bases between. Looked up from germline, CDR1 is SGDLS and CDR2 is YYNGEE. This CDR3 has 14 residues. The CDR3 sequence: CASSVADGDYGYTF. CDR3 in DNA: TGTGCCAGCAGCGTAGCCGATGGAGACTATGGCTACACCTTC.

The gene calls are TRBV5-4 and TRBJ2-7; D might be TRBD1 (5 bases). Germline CDR1 SGHNT, CDR2 YYREEE (reference sequence). The V and J ends lost 4 bases and 2 bases respectively, with 28 bases between them. This CDR3 spans 19 amino acids. The CDR3 loop reads CASSPDGWGWNKAPYEQYF. In DNA, the CDR3 is TGTGCCAGCAGCCCGGATGGGTGGGGCTGGAACAAAGCCCCCTACGAGCAGTACTTC.

The V gene is TRBV6-1, the J gene TRBJ2-6; D perhaps matches TRBD1 (6 bases). From germline, CDR1 is MNHNS and CDR2 SASEGT. The CDR3 covers 17 residues. Trimming shortened V by 4 bases and J by 2 bases, and 15 bases separated the two germline ends. CDR3 in DNA: TGTGCCAGCAGTGTAATCATAGGGGACACTGGGGCCAACGTCCTGACTTTC. Translating it yields CASSVIIGDTGANVLTF.

The CDR3, as DNA: TGTGCCAGTAGGATGGACAGACAAGAGACCCAGTACTTC. Translating gives CASRMDRQETQYF. The chain employs TRBV19 and TRBJ2-5, with D possibly matching TRBD1 (6 bases). Trimming left V 6 bases short and J 2 bases short, with 10 bases between. Germline lookup yields CDR1 LNHDA and CDR2 SQIVND (reference sequence). This CDR3 has 13 amino acids.

CDR3 region: CASRGAGRGNQPQHF. The CDR3 bases are TGTGCCAGCAGGGGGGCGGGACGAGGCAATCAGCCCCAGCATTTT. This rearrangement joins TRBV6-5 to TRBJ1-5; TRBD1 is a possible D gene (6 bases). Germline-derived CDR1 and CDR2 are MNHEY and SVGAGI. The germline V and J ends were trimmed by 6 bases and 2 bases, with 14 bases remaining between them. The CDR3 contains 15 residues.

The chain is built from TRBV19 and TRBJ1-4, with 8 bases aligning to TRBD1. The CDR3 totals 13 residues. Germline V gene sequence: CDR1 LNHDA, CDR2 SQIVND (reference sequence). V dropped 4 bases and J dropped 8; count of bases not matched to a gene: 3. The CDR3 nucleotides read TGTGCCAGTAGTACAGGGGGCTGGGAAAAACTGTTTTTT. This encodes CASSTGGWEKLFF.

The rearrangement joins TRBV5-1 to TRBJ2-1, with 8 bases lining up with TRBD2. V lost 3 bases and J lost 5; bases outside the gene matches: 10. CDR3 length equals 16 residues. CDR1 and CDR2 (germline): SGHRS, YFSETQ. CDR3: CASSSSSGSVNNEQFF. As DNA, the CDR3 is TGCGCCAGCAGCTCCTCTAGCGGGTCTGTGAACAATGAGCAGTTCTTC.

The chain combines TRBV20-1 with TRBJ2-3; 8 bases align to TRBD2. CDR3 length: 15 amino acids. V trimming: 3 bases; J trimming: 4 bases; junction bases outside the gene matches: 9. CDR1 is DFQATT, CDR2 SNEGSKA, per germline (reference sequence). Here the CDR3 reads CSASKAGAGPDTQYF. In DNA form, the CDR3 reads TGCAGTGCTAGTAAAGCGGGAGCGGGTCCAGATACGCAGTATTTT.

The chain is built from TRBV2 and TRBJ1-5; 7 positions match TRBD1. V gave up 4 bases and J gave up 5 bases; unmatched junction bases: 8. The CDR3 has 15 residues. Germline values: CDR1 SNHLY, CDR2 FYNNEI. Here the CDR3 reads CASSGLQGKDQPQHF. CDR3 sequence (DNA): TGTGCCAGCAGTGGTCTACAGGGGAAAGATCAGCCCCAGCATTTT. The full variable domain, rest sourced from reference TRBV2 and TRBJ1-5, is EPEVTQTPSHQVTQMGQEVILRCVPISNHLYFYWYRQILGQKVEFLVSFYNNEISEKSEIFDDQFSVERPDGSNFTLKIRSTKLEDSAMYFCASSGLQGKDQPQHFGDGTRLSIL.

The V gene is TRBV6-8, the J gene TRBJ1-1, with D unclear. Germline lookup yields CDR1 MNHGY and CDR2 SAAAGT. Trimming pared 0 bases from V and 0 bases from J, leaving 17 bases between. The CDR3 covers 18 residues. The CDR3 region is CASSYSSKVPGMNTEAFF. CDR3 DNA sequence: TGTGCCAGCAGTTACTCGTCCAAGGTACCGGGCATGAACACTGAAGCTTTCTTT.

CDR3 nucleotides: TGTGCCAGCAGCTCGCGGACTAGCGGACAAGAGACCCAGTACTTC. This sequence encodes CASSSRTSGQETQYF. The chain combines TRBV11-1 with TRBJ2-5; 10 nucleotides match TRBD2. The CDR3 is 15 residues long. CDR1 is SGHAT and CDR2 is FQDESV in the germline V gene (reference sequence). V dropped 4 bases and J dropped 2; count of bases not matched to a gene: 4.

The chain carries TRBV27 and TRBJ2-5, with a tentative D call TRBD2 (5 bases). The germline gives CDR1 MNHEY, CDR2 SMNVEV (reference sequence). The CDR3 runs 15 residues. V was shortened by 6 bases and J by 4 bases, with 18 bases between the two germline ends. This CDR3 reads CASRINSLRGETQYF. In DNA form, the CDR3 reads TGTGCCAGCAGGATAAACAGTCTCCGGGGAGAGACCCAGTACTTC.

The chain recombines TRBV30 with TRBJ2-1; D not certain. Per the germline V gene, CDR1 is GTSNPN and CDR2 is SVGIG (reference sequence). Trimming took 2 bases from V and 8 from J, leaving 7 bases between them. The CDR3 contains 11 residues. In DNA form, the CDR3 reads TGTGCCTGGAGTCAGCTAGATGAGCAGTTCTTC. Its translation: CAWSQLDEQFF.

V gene TRBV24-1 combines with J gene TRBJ1-2; D is ambiguous. Trimming took off 5 bases at V and 1 base at J, with 10 bases between the two ends. CDR3 length: 14 amino acids. Germline loops: CDR1 KGHDR, CDR2 SFDVKD. This CDR3 reads CATSGEDFNYGYTF. CDR3 sequence (DNA): TGTGCCACCAGTGGGGAGGATTTTAACTATGGCTACACCTTC.

The chain carries TRBV30 and TRBJ2-5; D perhaps matches TRBD2 (7 bases). This CDR3 region has 14 residues. The germline CDR1 and CDR2 sequences are GTSNPN and SVGIG (reference sequence). Trimming shortened V by 1 base and J by 3 bases, and 12 bases separated the two germline ends. The DNA for the CDR3 is TGTGCCTGGAGTGGAGGGGGAGGGGAAGAGACCCAGTACTTC. Translation: CAWSGGGGEETQYF. Using reference TRBV30 and TRBJ2-5 for the parts outside the CDR3, the full variable domain is SQTIHQWPATLVQPVGSPLSLECTVEGTSNPNLYWYRQAAGRGLQLLFYSVGIGQISSEVPQNLSASRPQDRQFILSSKKLLLSDSGFYLCAWSGGGGEETQYFGPGTRLLVL.

The chain recombines TRBV14 with TRBJ2-7; D remains unclear. CDR1 and CDR2 from the germline V gene are SGHDN and FVKESK. The V gene lost 4 bases and the J gene lost 3 bases, with 13 bases spanning the gap. This CDR3 is 14 amino acids long. As DNA, the CDR3 is TGTGCCAGCAGCCCTGTACCTGAATACTACGAGCAGTACTTC. Its protein product is CASSPVPEYYEQYF.

The chain recombines TRBV30 with TRBJ1-1; weak D call: TRBD1 (5 bases). Germline V gene data show CDR1 as GTSNPN and CDR2 as SVGIG (reference sequence). The CDR3 has 14 amino acids. V lost 2 bases and J lost 0, with 10 bases in between. The CDR3 loop is CAWSRGEMNTEAFF. CDR3 DNA sequence: TGTGCCTGGAGTAGGGGCGAAATGAACACTGAAGCTTTCTTT.

The sample holds one count of this clone. V usage is TRBV7-2 and J usage is TRBJ2-3; D is perhaps TRBD1 or TRBD2 (5 bases each). This CDR3 contains 16 residues. The germline CDR1 and CDR2 sequences are SGHTA and FQGNSA. Trimming left V 3 bases short and J 3 bases short, with 16 bases between. The CDR3 protein is CASSLLPGTLTDTQYF. The CDR3 DNA reads TGTGCCAGCAGCTTGCTCCCCGGGACGCTAACAGATACGCAGTATTTT.

This chain connects TRBV5-6 to TRBJ2-1; TRBD2 matches at 7 bases. V shed 4 bases and J 4 bases; nucleotides not matched to a gene: 11. CDR3 length: 16 amino acids. The germline CDR1 and CDR2 sequences are SGHDT and YYEEEE. The CDR3 sequence is CASSPGGYSGYNEQFF. The CDR3 DNA follows: TGTGCCAGCAGCCCAGGTGGATATAGCGGGTACAATGAGCAGTTCTTC.

DNA for the CDR3: TGTGCCAGCAGTTACTCCTTCCCCCGGTCGATACTTGAAGCTTTCTTT. Encoded protein: CASSYSFPRSILEAFF. V is TRBV6-2 or TRBV6-3 and J is TRBJ1-1; D is unclear. Between the trimmed V and J ends, which lost 0 bases and 7 bases, there was a span of 18 bases. The CDR3 is 16 residues long. Germline lookup yields CDR1 MNHEY and CDR2 SVGEGT.